One sample yielded the 24 T cell receptor beta chains listed below, sequenced in a study of blood T cell repertoires in COVID-19. Only in-frame clones appear in the TCRdb table, and some are missing; sequencing was by immunoSEQ multiplex PCR. This sample has some 270,000 clones, with 75% to 85% found just once. The sample was PBMCs or T cells enriched from blood (not recorded which). All receptors come from a woman aged 45 to 65 with acute COVID-19.

The gene calls are TRBV19 and TRBJ1-1, with 8 nucleotides matching TRBD1. Germline lookup yields CDR1 LNHDA and CDR2 SQIVND (reference sequence). The trim removed 11 bases at V and 9 bases at J, leaving 14 bases unmatched. The CDR3 runs 13 residues. The CDR3 coding sequence is TGTGCCGGGACCGACCTCAGGGGGCTTAAAGCTTTCTTT. This sequence encodes CAGTDLRGLKAFF.

The gene calls are TRBV9 and TRBJ1-1; D not resolved. Trimming shortened V by 0 bases and J by 0 bases, and 6 bases separated the two germline ends. Looked up from germline, CDR1 is SGDLS and CDR2 is YYNGEE. CDR3 length: 14 residues. CDR3 region: CASSVAPMNTEAFF. CDR3 coding DNA: TGTGCCAGCAGCGTAGCCCCCATGAACACTGAAGCTTTCTTT.

V and J are TRBV2 and TRBJ1-6; D ambiguous. The V and J ends lost 2 bases and 2 bases respectively, with 7 bases between them. Per the germline V gene, CDR1 is SNHLY and CDR2 is FYNNEI. CDR3 length: 15 residues. CDR3 nucleotide sequence: TGTGCCAGCAGTGAAAATCCCACCTATAATTCACCCCTCCACTTT. Translating gives CASSENPTYNSPLHF.

The chain uses TRBV2 and TRBJ1-2; D call uncertain. The V gene's germline CDR1 is SNHLY and CDR2 FYNNEI. Trimming took off 8 bases at V and 6 bases at J, with 10 bases between the two ends. CDR3 length: 11 amino acids. This CDR3 is CASPLAHGYTF. The CDR3 DNA reads as TGTGCCAGCCCGCTGGCCCATGGCTACACCTTC.

This clone was seen a single time. V gene TRBV11-3 combines with J gene TRBJ2-1; 10 bases match TRBD2. Germline V gives CDR1 SGHNT, CDR2 YENEEA. Losses at the gene ends were 5 bases for V and 7 bases for J; bases not matched to a gene: 11. This CDR3 contains 16 residues. CDR3 sequence: CASSTYSSSGGNEQFF. The CDR3 DNA follows: TGTGCCAGCAGCACCTACAGTTCTAGCGGGGGAAATGAGCAGTTCTTC.

This clone has just one count. The chain joins TRBV19 to TRBJ1-2, with D maybe TRBD1 (6 bases). Germline loops: CDR1 LNHDA, CDR2 SQIVND (reference sequence). Trimming shortened V by 6 bases and J by 5 bases, and 10 bases separated the two germline ends. The CDR3 runs to 12 residues. CDR3 loop: CASRTGGYGYTF. The CDR3 DNA is TGTGCCAGTAGGACAGGCGGTTATGGCTACACCTTC.

The chain couples TRBV10-3 to TRBJ2-3; a possible D gene is TRBD2 (7 bases). In germline, CDR1 is ENHRY, CDR2 SYGVKD. The CDR3 totals 13 residues. Trimming removed 10 bases at V and 4 bases at J, with 15 bases between. CDR3 residues: CATRGGGADTQYF. The CDR3, as DNA: TGTGCCACCCGGGGCGGGGGCGCAGATACGCAGTATTTT.

This chain joins TRBV11-1 and TRBJ2-5; TRBD2 might be the D (7 bases). The CDR3 extends over 15 amino acids. The ends were cut back, 1 base at V and 5 bases at J, with 14 bases in the middle. CDR1 and CDR2 from the germline V gene are SGHAT and FQDESV (reference sequence). The CDR3 DNA reads TGTGCCAGCAGCTTAGAAGGGGGGGCGTCGGAGACCCAGTACTTC. Protein: CASSLEGGASETQYF.

The chain carries TRBV4-1 and TRBJ2-3; TRBD2 agrees at 8 bases. This CDR3 comprises 19 residues. From germline, CDR1 is MGHRA and CDR2 YSYEKL. Trimming took 1 base from V and 2 from J; bases not matched to a gene: 14. The CDR3 loop reads CASSQGGGSTGVNTDTQYF. The CDR3 bases are TGCGCCAGCAGCCAAGGCGGGGGGTCGACGGGGGTGAACACAGATACGCAGTATTTT.

The J gene is TRBJ2-1, the V gene TRBV29-1; 7 bases fit TRBD1. The CDR3 runs to 14 residues. CDR1 and CDR2 from the germline V gene are SQVTM and ANQGSEA. J was trimmed by 3 bases and V by 3 bases; bases with no gene match: 5. In DNA form, the CDR3 reads TGCAGCGTTGATACTGGACAGGACTACAATGAGCAGTTCTTC. The encoded protein is CSVDTGQDYNEQFF.

The J gene is TRBJ1-3, the V gene TRBV30, with 8 bases that match TRBD1. After removal of 2 bases from V and 0 bases from J, the junction contained 9 bases not matched to a gene. CDR1 GTSNPN and CDR2 SVGIG come from the germline V gene (reference sequence). The length of the CDR3 is 17 residues. CDR3 nucleotide sequence: TGTGCCTGGAGTTCGAGGACAGGGTCAAGCTCTGGAAACACCATATATTTT. It is translated as CAWSSRTGSSSGNTIYF.

The gene calls are TRBV11-2 and TRBJ1-2; no clear D. The germline gives CDR1 SGHAT, CDR2 FQNNGV. CDR3 length: 13 amino acids. The V end lost 1 base, the J end lost 2 bases, and 5 bases lay between the germline ends. As DNA, the CDR3 is TGTGCCAGCAGCTTAGCCGAGAACTATGGCTACACCTTC. Its protein product is CASSLAENYGYTF.

This chain uses TRBV5-5 with TRBJ2-2; a possible D gene is TRBD1 (5 bases). V was pared by 0 bases and J by 2 bases, with 11 bases between. The CDR3 covers 16 residues. From germline, CDR1 is SGHKS and CDR2 YYEKEE (reference sequence). The CDR3 DNA is TGTGCCAGCAGCTTGGGATTCCAGGGAAACACCGGGGAGCTGTTTTTT. This codes for CASSLGFQGNTGELFF. Variable domain in full (rest from reference TRBV5-5 and TRBJ2-2): DAGVTQSPTHLIKTRGQQVTLRCSPISGHKSVSWYQQVLGQGPQFIFQYYEKEERGRGNFPDRFSARQFPNYSSELNVNALLLGDSALYLCASSLGFQGNTGELFFGEGSRLTVL.

The chain couples TRBV4-3 to TRBJ2-2, with TRBD1 identical over 7 bases. Germline V lookup: CDR1 LGHNA, CDR2 YSLEER. The V gene end was trimmed by 3 bases and the J gene end by 2 bases; junction bases not matched to a gene: 6. The CDR3 loop spans 16 amino acids. This CDR3 is CASSHRQGPNTGELFF. CDR3 sequence (DNA): TGCGCCAGCAGCCACCGACAGGGCCCAAACACCGGGGAGCTGTTTTTT.

V and J are TRBV7-2 and TRBJ1-1; D uncertain. The ends were cut back, 2 bases at V and 5 bases at J, with 6 bases in the middle. CDR1 is SGHTA and CDR2 is FQGNSA in the germline V gene. The CDR3 extends over 12 amino acids. The CDR3 here is CASSLSSTEAFF. The CDR3 coding sequence is TGTGCCAGCAGCTTATCGTCTACTGAAGCTTTCTTT.

This CDR3 reads CASRDRISQPQHF. In nucleotides, the CDR3 is TGTGCCAGCAGAGACAGGATCAGTCAGCCCCAGCATTTT. V and J are TRBV2 and TRBJ1-5; D possibly corresponds to TRBD1 (6 bases). V lost 6 bases and J 6 bases, leaving 12 bases between the germline ends. CDR1 SNHLY and CDR2 FYNNEI come from the germline V gene. This CDR3 region has 13 residues.

This sequence joins TRBV29-1 and TRBJ2-7, with TRBD2 matching 14 bases. After removal of 7 bases from V and 13 bases from J, the junction contained 6 bases not matched to a gene. Germline V gene sequence: CDR1 SQVTM, CDR2 ANQGSEA. The CDR3 runs 11 residues. The CDR3 region has the DNA TGCAGCGCCGGGACTAGCGGGGGAACTTACTTC. Residues: CSAGTSGGTYF.

This sequence joins TRBV19 and TRBJ1-2; weak D call: TRBD1 (5 bases). CDR3 length: 13 amino acids. Germline CDR1 LNHDA, CDR2 SQIVND (reference sequence). V shed 8 bases and J shed 4 bases, with 14 bases lying between them. The CDR3 DNA follows: TGTGCCAGTGACCGGACACCAAGCTATGGCTACACCTTC. This encodes CASDRTPSYGYTF.

This clone was recorded only once. The chain recombines TRBV4-3 with TRBJ1-1; unclear D gene. Trimming took off 0 bases at V and 1 base at J, with 6 bases between the two ends. Per the germline V gene, CDR1 is LGHNA and CDR2 is YSLEER. This CDR3 has 14 residues. The CDR3 spells CASSQDIRNTEAFF. CDR3 DNA: TGCGCCAGCAGCCAAGATATCCGGAACACTGAAGCTTTCTTT.

This chain connects TRBV4-1 to TRBJ1-2, with D perhaps TRBD1 (6 bases). Trimming removed 5 bases from V and 5 bases from J, with 12 bases in between. The CDR3 spans 13 residues. Germline V gene sequence: CDR1 MGHRA, CDR2 YSYEKL. The CDR3 DNA sequence: TGCGCCAGCAGCAAACAGGGAGAATATGGCTACACCTTC. Residues: CASSKQGEYGYTF.

J is TRBJ1-1 and V is TRBV19, with 7 bases matching TRBD1. V shed 4 bases, J shed 6 bases, and the junction held 5 bases outside the gene matches. This CDR3 is 13 amino acids long. Germline V CDR1 and CDR2: LNHDA, SQIVND (reference sequence). The CDR3 DNA sequence: TGTGCCAGTAGTACCGGACAGGACGCTGAAGCTTTCTTT. Its protein product is CASSTGQDAEAFF.

This clone came up once. CDR3 in amino acids: CASSGQPQRIYGYTF. The DNA of the CDR3 is TGTGCCAGCAGCGGACAGCCCCAAAGGATTTATGGCTACACCTTC. The V call is TRBV7-9, the J call TRBJ1-2; D possibly corresponds to TRBD1 (6 bases). Germline V gene lookup returns CDR1 SEHNR and CDR2 FQNEAQ (reference sequence). Trimming shortened V by 5 bases and J by 5 bases, and 18 bases separated the two germline ends. The CDR3 totals 15 residues.

As DNA, the CDR3 is TGTGCCAGCTCCACCAGGGGTCAGAACACTGAAGCTTTCTTT. Protein: CASSTRGQNTEAFF. The chain is built from TRBV18 and TRBJ1-1; a possible D gene is TRBD1 (6 bases). The CDR3 has 14 residues. Germline CDR1 reads KGHSH; CDR2 reads LQKENI. Trimming took 6 bases from V and 1 from J, leaving 12 bases between them.

The chain carries TRBV9 and TRBJ2-7, with D tentatively TRBD1 (6 bases). The length of the CDR3 is 14 residues. CDR1 and CDR2 from the germline V gene are SGDLS and YYNGEE. The V gene lost 0 bases and the J gene lost 0 bases, with 7 bases spanning the gap. CDR3 residues: CASSVADSSYEQYF. CDR3 in DNA: TGTGCCAGCAGCGTAGCGGACAGCTCCTACGAGCAGTACTTC. The full variable domain, in which reference TRBV9 and TRBJ2-7 provide the parts outside the CDR3, is DSGVTQTPKHLITATGQRVTLRCSPRSGDLSVYWYQQSLDQGLQFLIQYYNGEERAKGNILERFSAQQFPDLHSELNLSSLELGDSALYFCASSVADSSYEQYFGPGTRLTVT.